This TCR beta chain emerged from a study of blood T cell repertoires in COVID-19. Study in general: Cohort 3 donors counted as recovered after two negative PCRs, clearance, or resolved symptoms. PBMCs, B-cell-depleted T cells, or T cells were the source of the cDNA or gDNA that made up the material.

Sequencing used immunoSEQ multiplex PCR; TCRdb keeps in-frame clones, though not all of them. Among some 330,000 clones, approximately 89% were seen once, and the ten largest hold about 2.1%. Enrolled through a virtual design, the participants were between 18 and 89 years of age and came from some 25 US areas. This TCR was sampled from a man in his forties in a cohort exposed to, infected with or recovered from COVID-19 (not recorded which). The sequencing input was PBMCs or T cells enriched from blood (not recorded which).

The CDR3 loop reads CASSIDGTGELFF. The CDR3 DNA is TGTGCCAGCAGCATAGACGGCACCGGGGAGCTGTTTTTT. This sequence joins TRBV7-8 and TRBJ2-2; D is undetermined. The germline V gene has CDR1 SGHVS and CDR2 FQNEAQ. The V end lost 5 bases, the J end lost 4 bases, and 8 bases lay between the germline ends. The CDR3 has 13 residues.